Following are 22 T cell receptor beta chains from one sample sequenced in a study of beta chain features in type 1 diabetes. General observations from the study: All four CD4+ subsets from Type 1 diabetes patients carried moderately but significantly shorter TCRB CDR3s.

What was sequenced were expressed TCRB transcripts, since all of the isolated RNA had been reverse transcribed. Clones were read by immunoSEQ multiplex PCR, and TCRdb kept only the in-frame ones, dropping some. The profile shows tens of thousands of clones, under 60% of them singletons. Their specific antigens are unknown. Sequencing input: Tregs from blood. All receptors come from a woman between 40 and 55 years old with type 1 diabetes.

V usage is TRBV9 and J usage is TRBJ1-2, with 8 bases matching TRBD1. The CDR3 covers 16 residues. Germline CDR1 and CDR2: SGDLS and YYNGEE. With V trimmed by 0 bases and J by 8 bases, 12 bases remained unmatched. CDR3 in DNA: TGTGCCAGCAGCGTAGGGGGTAGGCAGGGGGCTGGCGGCTACACCTTC. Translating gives CASSVGGRQGAGGYTF.

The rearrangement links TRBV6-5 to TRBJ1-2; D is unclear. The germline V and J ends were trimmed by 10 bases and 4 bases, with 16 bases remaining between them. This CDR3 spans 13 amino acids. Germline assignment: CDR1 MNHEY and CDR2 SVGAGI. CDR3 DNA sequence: TGTGCCACCCTGAGCAGGTCTGGCTATGGCTACACCTTC. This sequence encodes CATLSRSGYGYTF.

The CDR3 DNA reads TGTGCCATCAGTGGGGGGGGACAGGGAAGCTACGAGCAGTACTTC. It codes for CAISGGGQGSYEQYF. This rearrangement joins TRBV10-3 to TRBJ2-7; TRBD1 aligns across 9 bases. Germline V gives CDR1 ENHRY, CDR2 SYGVKD. Losses at the gene ends were 4 bases for V and 3 bases for J; bases not matched to a gene: 7. The length of the CDR3 is 15 residues.

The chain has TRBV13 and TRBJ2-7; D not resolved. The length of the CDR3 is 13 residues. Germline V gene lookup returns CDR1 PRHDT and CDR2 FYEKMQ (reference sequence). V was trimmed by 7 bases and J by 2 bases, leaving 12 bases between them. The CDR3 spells CASTYDRAYEQYF. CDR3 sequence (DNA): TGTGCCAGCACCTACGACCGGGCCTACGAGCAGTACTTC.

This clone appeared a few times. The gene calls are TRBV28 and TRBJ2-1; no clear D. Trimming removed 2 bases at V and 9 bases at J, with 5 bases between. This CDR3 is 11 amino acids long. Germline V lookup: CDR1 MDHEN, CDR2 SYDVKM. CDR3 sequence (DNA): TGTGCCAGCAGTTTAATCAGTGAGCAGTTCTTC. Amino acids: CASSLISEQFF.

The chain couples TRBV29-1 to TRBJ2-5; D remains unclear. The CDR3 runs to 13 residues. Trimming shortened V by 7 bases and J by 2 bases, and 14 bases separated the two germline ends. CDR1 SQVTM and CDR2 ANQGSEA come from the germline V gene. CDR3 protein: CSAPVGWQETQYF. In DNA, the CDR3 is TGCAGCGCCCCGGTGGGCTGGCAAGAGACCCAGTACTTC.

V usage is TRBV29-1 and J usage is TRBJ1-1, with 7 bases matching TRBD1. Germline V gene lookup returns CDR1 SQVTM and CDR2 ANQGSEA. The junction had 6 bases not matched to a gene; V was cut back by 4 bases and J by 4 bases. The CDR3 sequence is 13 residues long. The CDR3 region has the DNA TGCAGCGTTGGTGCAGGGGGTGCCACTGAAGCTTTCTTT. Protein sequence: CSVGAGGATEAFF.

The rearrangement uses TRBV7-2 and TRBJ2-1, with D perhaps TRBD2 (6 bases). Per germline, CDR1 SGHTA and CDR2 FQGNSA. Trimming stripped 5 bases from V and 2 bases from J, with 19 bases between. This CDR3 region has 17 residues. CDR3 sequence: CASSPRGRLMTYNEQFF. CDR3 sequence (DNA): TGTGCCAGCAGCCCGAGAGGGAGGCTGATGACCTACAATGAGCAGTTCTTC. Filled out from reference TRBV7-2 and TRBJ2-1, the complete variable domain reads GAGVSQSPSNKVTEKGKDVELRCDPISGHTALYWYRQSLGQGLEFLIYFQGNSAPDKSGLPSDRFSAERTGGSVSTLTIQRTQQEDSAVYLCASSPRGRLMTYNEQFFGPGTRLTVL.

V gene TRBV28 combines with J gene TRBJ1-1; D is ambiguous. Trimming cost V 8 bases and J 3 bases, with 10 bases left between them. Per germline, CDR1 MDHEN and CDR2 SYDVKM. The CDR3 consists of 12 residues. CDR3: CASRLPHTEAFF. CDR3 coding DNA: TGTGCCAGCCGACTACCCCACACTGAAGCTTTCTTT.

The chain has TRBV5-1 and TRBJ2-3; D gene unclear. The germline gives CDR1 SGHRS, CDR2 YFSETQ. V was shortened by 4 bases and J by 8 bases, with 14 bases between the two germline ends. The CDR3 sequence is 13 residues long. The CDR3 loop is CASSPLQAVTQYF. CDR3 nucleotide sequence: TGCGCCAGCAGCCCTCTTCAGGCCGTTACGCAGTATTTT. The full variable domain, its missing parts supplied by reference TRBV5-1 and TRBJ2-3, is KAGVTQTPRYLIKTRGQQVTLSCSPISGHRSVSWYQQTPGQGLQFLFEYFSETQRNKGNFPGRFSGRQFSNSRSEMNVSTLELGDSALYLCASSPLQAVTQYFGPGTRLTVL.

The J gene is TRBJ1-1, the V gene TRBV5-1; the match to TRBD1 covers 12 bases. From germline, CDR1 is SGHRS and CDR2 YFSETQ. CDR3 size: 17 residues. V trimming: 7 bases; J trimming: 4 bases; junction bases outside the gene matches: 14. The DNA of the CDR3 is TGCGCCAGCTCTACATCCGGGACAGGGGGCGCAGGCACTGAAGCTTTCTTT. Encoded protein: CASSTSGTGGAGTEAFF.

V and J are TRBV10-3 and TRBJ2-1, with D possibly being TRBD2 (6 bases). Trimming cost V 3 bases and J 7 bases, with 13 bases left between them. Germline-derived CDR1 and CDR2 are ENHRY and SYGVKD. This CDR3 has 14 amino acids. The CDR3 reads CAISEAPRGNEQFF. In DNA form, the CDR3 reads TGTGCCATCAGTGAAGCGCCGCGGGGTAATGAGCAGTTCTTC.

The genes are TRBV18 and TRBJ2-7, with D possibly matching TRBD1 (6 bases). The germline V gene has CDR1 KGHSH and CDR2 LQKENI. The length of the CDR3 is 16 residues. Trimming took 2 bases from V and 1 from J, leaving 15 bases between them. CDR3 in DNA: TGTGCCAGCTCACCAACACCGGGACAACCGTCCTACGAGCAGTACTTC. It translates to CASSPTPGQPSYEQYF.

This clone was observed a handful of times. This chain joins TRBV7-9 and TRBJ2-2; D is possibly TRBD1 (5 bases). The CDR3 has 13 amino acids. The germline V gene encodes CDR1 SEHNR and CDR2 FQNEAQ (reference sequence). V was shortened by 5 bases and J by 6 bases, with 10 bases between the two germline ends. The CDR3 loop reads CASSPGNPGELFF. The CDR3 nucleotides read TGTGCCAGCAGCCCAGGGAATCCCGGGGAGCTGTTTTTT.

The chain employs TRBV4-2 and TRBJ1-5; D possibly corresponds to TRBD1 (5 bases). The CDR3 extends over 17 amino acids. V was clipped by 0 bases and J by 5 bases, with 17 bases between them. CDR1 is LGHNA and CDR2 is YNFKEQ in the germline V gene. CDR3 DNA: TGTGCCAGCAGCCAAGATAGGACACCTCCTGGCGATCAGCCCCAGCATTTT. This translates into CASSQDRTPPGDQPQHF.

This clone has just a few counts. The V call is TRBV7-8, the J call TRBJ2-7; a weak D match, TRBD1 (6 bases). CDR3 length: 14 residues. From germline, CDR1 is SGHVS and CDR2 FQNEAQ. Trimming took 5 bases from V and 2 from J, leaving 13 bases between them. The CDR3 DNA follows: TGTGCCAGCAGCCTTCGGGACACTGCCTACGAGCAGTACTTC. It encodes CASSLRDTAYEQYF.

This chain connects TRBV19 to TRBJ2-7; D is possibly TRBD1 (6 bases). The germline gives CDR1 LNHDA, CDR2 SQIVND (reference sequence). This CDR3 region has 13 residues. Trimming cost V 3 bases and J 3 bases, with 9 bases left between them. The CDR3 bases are TGTGCCAGTAGTATGGTACAGGGCTACGAGCAGTACTTC. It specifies CASSMVQGYEQYF.

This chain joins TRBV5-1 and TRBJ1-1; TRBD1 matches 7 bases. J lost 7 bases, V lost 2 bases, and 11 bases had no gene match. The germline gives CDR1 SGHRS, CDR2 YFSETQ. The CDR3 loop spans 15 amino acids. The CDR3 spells CASSFLTGRGGEAFF. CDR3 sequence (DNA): TGCGCCAGCAGCTTCCTGACAGGGCGAGGAGGTGAAGCTTTCTTT. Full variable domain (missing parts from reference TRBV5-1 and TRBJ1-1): KAGVTQTPRYLIKTRGQQVTLSCSPISGHRSVSWYQQTPGQGLQFLFEYFSETQRNKGNFPGRFSGRQFSNSRSEMNVSTLELGDSALYLCASSFLTGRGGEAFFGQGTRLTVV.

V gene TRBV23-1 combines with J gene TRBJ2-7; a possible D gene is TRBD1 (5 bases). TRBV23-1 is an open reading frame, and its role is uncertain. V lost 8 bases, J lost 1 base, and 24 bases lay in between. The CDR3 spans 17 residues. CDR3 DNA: TGCGCCAGCCTCACCCTCATCGAAGAGACAGATTCCTACGAGCAGTACTTC. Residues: CASLTLIEETDSYEQYF.

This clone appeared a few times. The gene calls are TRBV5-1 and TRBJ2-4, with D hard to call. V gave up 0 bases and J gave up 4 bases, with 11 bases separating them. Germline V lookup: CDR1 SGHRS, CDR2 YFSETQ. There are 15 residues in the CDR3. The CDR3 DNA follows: TGCGCCAGCAGCTTGGGCCAGTTGGTAAAAAACATTCAGTACTTC. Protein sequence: CASSLGQLVKNIQYF.

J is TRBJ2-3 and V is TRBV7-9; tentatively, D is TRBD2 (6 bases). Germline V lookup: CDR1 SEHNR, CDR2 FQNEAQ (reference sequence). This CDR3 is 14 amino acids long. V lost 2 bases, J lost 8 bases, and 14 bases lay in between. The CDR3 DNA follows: TGTGCCAGCAGCTTAATCGGAGGGGCTCGTACGCAGTATTTT. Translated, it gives CASSLIGGARTQYF. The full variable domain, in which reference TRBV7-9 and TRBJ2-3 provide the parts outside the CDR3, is DTGVSQNPRHKITKRGQNVTFRCDPISEHNRLYWYRQTLGQGPEFLTYFQNEAQLEKSRLLSDRFSAERPKGSFSTLEIQRTEQGDSAMYLCASSLIGGARTQYFGPGTRLTVL.

The DNA for the CDR3 is TGTGCCAGCAGCTATACAGGGGGCGGTGGAAACACCATATATTTT. As protein: CASSYTGGGGNTIYF. V gene TRBV7-2 combines with J gene TRBJ1-3; 9 nucleotides line up with TRBD1. V shed 4 bases and J 3 bases; nucleotides not matched to a gene: 4. Germline assignment: CDR1 SGHTA and CDR2 FQGNSA. This CDR3 has 15 residues.